Below are 11 T cell receptor beta chains sequenced from a single sample in a study of T cells after yellow fever vaccination. TCRdb ran MiXCR on the 5' RACE reads and lists one entry per CDR3 protein. The sample records a few hundred thousand distinct CDR3 sequences, about 5% being singletons. Specimen: CD4+ T cells sorted from PBMCs, collected on the day of the yellow fever booster vaccination. Receptor source: a man younger than 35 who received the YFV17D yellow fever vaccine.

As regards this clonotype: One end of the junction varies from germline; a read error may be responsible. This rearrangement joins TRBV5-1 to TRBJ1-1; D call uncertain. Germline V gives CDR1 SGHRS, CDR2 YFSETQ. CDR3 size: 16 residues. The CDR3 here is CASRLAPMGKNTEAFF. The CDR3 DNA reads TGCGCCAGCAGGTTGGCCCCCATGGGGAAGAACACTGAAGCTTTCTTT.

In this sample, this clonotype turned up many times. Its ends do not fully match the called genes, so a read error is possible. The rearrangement joins TRBV7-8 to TRBJ1-1, with D unclear. The germline V gene has CDR1 SGHVS and CDR2 FQNEAQ. The CDR3 is 14 amino acids. CDR3 nucleotides: TGTGCCAGCAGCTTAACCCGGACGGGCACTGTAGCTTTCTTT. It is translated as CASSLTRTGTVAFF.

The rearrangement joins TRBV6-6 to TRBJ2-3; D perhaps matches TRBD2 (6 bases). The V and J ends lost 8 bases and 0 bases respectively, with 21 bases between them. Germline assignment: CDR1 MNHNY and CDR2 SVGAGI (reference sequence). The CDR3 has 17 residues. CDR3 sequence (DNA): TGTGCCAGCTGCCTACGGGGGAGGTCCTCTAGCACAGATACGCAGTATTTT. Translation gives CASCLRGRSSSTDTQYF.

This clonotype appeared many times. The chain is built from TRBV4-2 and TRBJ2-5, with a possible D match to TRBD2 (5 bases). V was pared by 0 bases and J by 2 bases, with 19 bases between. Germline values: CDR1 LGHNA, CDR2 YNFKEQ. The CDR3 sequence is 18 residues long. The CDR3 loop reads CASSQDDYPTRVQETQYF. The CDR3 DNA is TGTGCCAGCAGCCAAGATGACTACCCGACAAGGGTTCAAGAGACCCAGTACTTC.

This clonotype has just a few counts. The V gene is TRBV5-1, the J gene TRBJ1-1; perhaps TRBD1 as D (6 bases). This CDR3 contains 16 residues. Germline V gene lookup returns CDR1 SGHRS and CDR2 YFSETQ. Trimming took 2 bases from V and 1 from J, leaving 15 bases between them. CDR3 in DNA: TGCGCCAGCAGCTTTGGGCTCCGGGACACGAACACTGAAGCTTTCTTT. This gives the protein CASSFGLRDTNTEAFF.

The table lists this clonotype with many counts. The chain carries TRBV12-3 or TRBV12-4 and TRBJ2-3; D unclear. V lost 3 bases and J 1 base, leaving 5 bases between the germline ends. The CDR3 has 13 amino acids. The CDR3 loop is CASSFPGTDTQYF. CDR3 DNA sequence: TGTGCCAGCAGTTTCCCGGGCACAGATACGCAGTATTTT.

This clonotype was detected ten times or more. The CDR3 bases are TGTGCCAGCAGCTGGGGACAACCCAATGAGCAGTTCTTC. It encodes CASSWGQPNEQFF. The genes are TRBV7-8 and TRBJ2-1; tentative D call: TRBD1 (6 bases). Trimming shortened V by 4 bases and J by 6 bases, and 10 bases separated the two germline ends. CDR1 SGHVS and CDR2 FQNEAQ come from the germline V gene. The CDR3 spans 13 residues.

This rearrangement joins TRBV5-1 to TRBJ2-6; 7 bases are a match to TRBD1. This CDR3 contains 17 residues. J was trimmed by 0 bases and V by 0 bases; bases with no gene match: 3. Germline CDR1 SGHRS, CDR2 YFSETQ. The CDR3 reads CASSLGPGGSGANVLTF. The CDR3, as DNA: TGCGCCAGCAGCTTGGGACCAGGGGGCTCTGGGGCCAACGTCCTGACTTTC.

This clonotype showed up many times. This chain links TRBV9 with TRBJ2-1, with 7 bases identical to TRBD2. Looked up from germline, CDR1 is SGDLS and CDR2 is YYNGEE. V shed 3 bases and J 7 bases; nucleotides not matched to a gene: 7. There are 14 residues in the CDR3. The CDR3 protein is CASSAGTKVNEQFF. CDR3 sequence (DNA): TGTGCCAGCAGCGCCGGGACTAAGGTTAATGAGCAGTTCTTC.

This clonotype was observed a handful of times. This chain links TRBV6-4 with TRBJ2-1, with 11 bases fitting TRBD2. The CDR3 runs to 15 residues. The germline CDR1 and CDR2 sequences are MRHNA and SNTAGT. The trim removed 3 bases at V and 4 bases at J, leaving 2 bases unmatched. CDR3 DNA sequence: TGTGCCAGCAGTGAGGGACTAGCGGATTACAATGAGCAGTTCTTC. Its translation: CASSEGLADYNEQFF.

This clonotype was counted at least ten times. This chain links TRBV7-2 with TRBJ2-1, with a possible D match to TRBD2 (5 bases). CDR1 is SGHTA, CDR2 FQGNSA, per germline. Between the trimmed V and J ends, which lost 4 bases and 11 bases, there was a span of 15 bases. This CDR3 has 13 amino acids. The CDR3 DNA is TGTGCCAGCAGCTCTAGCAGCCAATTCAAGCAGTTCTTC. Protein: CASSSSSQFKQFF.